Below are 8 T cell receptor beta chains sequenced from a single sample in a study of T-cell reconstitution after alpha-beta-depleted transplantation in children. During its preparation, the TCRbeta library received unique molecular identifiers. TCRdb ran MiXCR on the PCR reads and lists one entry per CDR3 protein. The table shows some 200,000 distinct CDR3 sequences, with approximately 8% occurring only once. This specimen consisted of PBMCs, mostly from graft donor cells, obtained 360 days after TCRalphabeta/CD19-depleted stem cell transplant. The source of these receptors is a male patient aged 2-15 years who had a stem cell transplant for acute myeloid leukemia, so the T cells may come from the graft donor.

This clonotype was seen at least ten times. The chain combines TRBV10-3 with TRBJ2-1; no reliable D call. The CDR3 sequence is 12 residues long. CDR1 is ENHRY, CDR2 SYGVKD, per germline. Trimming took 6 bases from V and 7 from J, leaving 10 bases between them. CDR3: CAIREPENEQFF. DNA of the CDR3: TGTGCCATCAGAGAACCCGAGAATGAGCAGTTCTTC.

Comment on this clonotype: Sequence at one end of the junction differs from germline and may be a read error. The V and J genes are TRBV20-1 and TRBJ2-3, with 8 bases fitting TRBD2. Germline lookup yields CDR1 DFQATT and CDR2 SNEGSKA (reference sequence). The CDR3 consists of 15 residues. DNA for the CDR3: TGCTGTGCTAGAGATAGCGGGACGAACACAGATACGCAGTATTTT. Translating it yields CCARDSGTNTDTQYF.

The chain uses TRBV6-1 and TRBJ2-1; possibly TRBD1 for D (6 bases). The V end lost 6 bases, the J end lost 0 bases, and 18 bases lay between the germline ends. The germline V gene encodes CDR1 MNHNS and CDR2 SASEGT. There are 17 residues in the CDR3. The CDR3 region has the DNA TGTGCCAGCAGCAGACCTCCGCAGGGGAGCTCCTACAATGAGCAGTTCTTC. It yields the protein CASSRPPQGSSYNEQFF.

V gene TRBV3-1 combines with J gene TRBJ2-4, with a weak D call TRBD1 (6 bases). This CDR3 contains 14 residues. Germline V gives CDR1 LGHDT, CDR2 YNNKEL (reference sequence). Trimming pared 1 base from V and 10 bases from J, leaving 14 bases between. The CDR3 reads CASSQGTASNIQYF. As DNA, the CDR3 is TGTGCCAGCAGCCAAGGGACAGCTTCCAATATTCAGTACTTC.

This chain uses TRBV7-9 with TRBJ2-7; D is ambiguous. Germline V CDR1 and CDR2: SEHNR, FQNEAQ (reference sequence). This CDR3 contains 14 residues. V was pared by 1 base and J by 4 bases, with 11 bases between. The CDR3 reads CASSLVGLGYEQYF. The CDR3 coding sequence is TGTGCCAGCAGCTTAGTAGGGCTAGGGTACGAGCAGTACTTC. Filled out from reference TRBV7-9 and TRBJ2-7, the complete variable domain reads DTGVSQNPRHKITKRGQNVTFRCDPISEHNRLYWYRQTLGQGPEFLTYFQNEAQLEKSRLLSDRFSAERPKGSFSTLEIQRTEQGDSAMYLCASSLVGLGYEQYFGPGTRLTVT.

This clonotype was picked up a small number of times. The chain links TRBV29-1 to TRBJ2-5; 10 positions agree with TRBD1. The V gene end was trimmed by 8 bases and the J gene end by 4 bases; junction bases not matched to a gene: 4. This CDR3 has 12 amino acids. Germline V CDR1 and CDR2: SQVTM, ANQGSEA. The chain's CDR3 is CSTRTGGETQYF. The DNA for the CDR3 is TGCAGCACGCGGACAGGGGGAGAGACCCAGTACTTC.

There are a few counts of this clonotype. The gene calls are TRBV7-2 and TRBJ2-1; 9 bases map to TRBD1. There are 14 residues in the CDR3. Germline V gene data show CDR1 as SGHTA and CDR2 as FQGNSA. The J segment lost 6 bases and the V segment lost 3 bases, leaving 3 bases of the junction unmatched. CDR3 bases: TGTGCCAGCAGCTTGGGGGGACAGGGCAATGAGCAGTTCTTC. Its translation is CASSLGGQGNEQFF.

This clonotype has a handful of counts. This chain connects TRBV4-3 to TRBJ2-5, with TRBD2 as a possible D gene (5 bases). CDR3 length: 15 residues. CDR1 is LGHNA, CDR2 YSLEER, per germline. Trimming removed 4 bases at V and 7 bases at J, with 19 bases between. The CDR3 here is CASSPRLLPAGTQYF. CDR3 nucleotide sequence: TGCGCCAGCAGCCCTAGGCTTTTACCGGCGGGGACCCAGTACTTC.